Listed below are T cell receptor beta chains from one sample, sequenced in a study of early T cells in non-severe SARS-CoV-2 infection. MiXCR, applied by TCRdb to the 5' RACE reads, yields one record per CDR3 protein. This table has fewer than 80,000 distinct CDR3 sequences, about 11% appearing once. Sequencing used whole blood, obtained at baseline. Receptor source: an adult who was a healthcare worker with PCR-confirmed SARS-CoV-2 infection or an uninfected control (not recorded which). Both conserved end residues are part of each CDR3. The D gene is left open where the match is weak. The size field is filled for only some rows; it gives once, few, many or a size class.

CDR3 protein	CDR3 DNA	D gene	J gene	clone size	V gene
CASSSLPGRTNYGYTF	TGTGCCAGCAGTTCCCTACCGGGACGGACAAACTATGGCTACACCTTC	-	TRBJ1-2	-	TRBV28
CASSYRGDGDTQYF	TGTGCCAGCAGTTACCGGGGCGATGGTGATACGCAGTATTTT	-	TRBJ2-3	many	TRBV6-5
CSDRQGAGYTF	TGCAGCGATCGACAGGGGGCCGGCTACACCTTC	TRBD1	TRBJ1-2	-	TRBV29-1
CSGAASRSTDTQYF	TGCAGCGGGGCGGCTAGCAGGAGCACAGATACGCAGTATTTT	-	TRBJ2-3	-	TRBV29-1
CASSLVLAREVF	TGTGCCAGCAGCTTAGTCCTAGCGAGGGAGGTCTTC	-	TRBJ2-7	few	TRBV7-9
CASSSAGGSDQPQHF	TGTGCCAGCTCATCTGCAGGGGGGTCCGATCAGCCCCAGCATTTT	TRBD1	TRBJ1-5	-	TRBV18
CASRPTGAYYGYTF	TGTGCCAGCAGACCGACAGGGGCGTATTATGGCTACACCTTC	TRBD1	TRBJ1-2	-	TRBV12-3/TRBV12-4
CSADTGYSGEQYF	TGCAGCGCTGACACAGGGTATTCGGGGGAGCAGTACTTC	-	TRBJ2-7	many	TRBV29-1
CASRRDSTYSGANVLTF	TGTGCCAGCAGGCGGGACTCCACCTATTCTGGGGCCAACGTCCTGACTTTC	-	TRBJ2-6	few	TRBV12-3/TRBV12-4
CASSGRNYGYTF	TGTGCCAGCAGCGGCAGGAACTATGGCTACACCTTC	-	TRBJ1-2	few	TRBV21-1
CASSLSGGGPNEKLFF	TGTGCCAGCAGCTTAAGTGGCGGGGGACCTAATGAAAAACTGTTTTTT	-	TRBJ1-4	few	TRBV7-9
CASSPVQQETQYF	TGTGCCAGCAGCCCCGTACAACAAGAGACCCAGTACTTC	-	TRBJ2-5	-	TRBV14
CASSLKTGVYVADTQYF	TGTGCCAGCAGCTTAAAGACAGGGGTTTATGTTGCAGATACGCAGTATTTT	TRBD1	TRBJ2-3	-	TRBV11-2
CASSPIGDSGNTIYF	TGCGCCAGCAGCCCGATTGGGGACTCTGGAAACACCATATATTTT	-	TRBJ1-3	few	TRBV5-1
CASSLAGVQETQYF	TGTGCCAGCAGTTTGGCGGGGGTCCAAGAGACCCAGTACTTC	TRBD2	TRBJ2-5	many	TRBV12-3/TRBV12-4
CASSRNDGVPGELFF	TGCGCCAGCAGCCGTAACGACGGGGTCCCCGGGGAGCTGTTTTTT	-	TRBJ2-2	-	TRBV4-1
CASSKEGAYYSNQPQHF	TGTGCCAGCAGCAAAGAAGGGGCATACTATAGCAATCAGCCCCAGCATTTT	-	TRBJ1-5	many	TRBV21-1
CSASGNEETQYF	TGCAGTGCTAGCGGGAACGAAGAGACCCAGTACTTC	-	TRBJ2-5	few	TRBV20-1
CASSLRQGSTGELFF	TGTGCCAGCAGTTTAAGACAGGGGAGCACCGGGGAGCTGTTTTTT	TRBD1	TRBJ2-2	few	TRBV12-3/TRBV12-4
CASNTGRAQPQHF	TGTGCCAGTAACACCGGGAGGGCTCAGCCCCAGCATTTT	-	TRBJ1-5	-	TRBV19
CSAWTGNQPQHF	TGCAGTGCATGGACAGGAAATCAGCCCCAGCATTTT	TRBD1	TRBJ1-5	-	TRBV20-1
CASSPRAGTGTDTQYF	TGTGCCAGCAGCCCGCGGGCCGGGACAGGAACAGATACGCAGTATTTT	TRBD1	TRBJ2-3	-	TRBV11-2
CASSVGQGGSPLHF	TGTGCCAGCAGCGTAGGGCAGGGAGGCTCACCCCTCCACTTT	-	TRBJ1-6	few	TRBV9
CASSEEGSVYEQYF	TGTGCCAGCAGTGAAGAGGGTTCTGTTTACGAGCAGTACTTC	-	TRBJ2-7	few	TRBV2
CASKLAVEAFF	TGTGCCAGCAAGTTGGCAGTTGAAGCTTTCTTT	-	TRBJ1-1	many	TRBV5-5
CASSVRRGGTPSTDTQYF	TGTGCCAGCAGCGTTAGGCGAGGCGGGACACCCAGCACAGATACGCAGTATTTT	-	TRBJ2-3	-	TRBV7-8
CASTTSGGTSTDTQYF	TGTGCCAGCACCACTAGCGGGGGGACTAGCACAGATACGCAGTATTTT	TRBD2	TRBJ2-3	few	TRBV2
CASSWALSYNEQFF	TGTGCCAGCAGTTGGGCCTTATCCTACAATGAGCAGTTCTTC	-	TRBJ2-1	few	TRBV6-5
CASREDHYGYTF	TGTGCCAGCAGAGAGGACCACTATGGCTACACCTTC	-	TRBJ1-2	-	TRBV2
CSVEDQGAVSYEQYF	TGCAGCGTTGAAGATCAAGGAGCCGTATCCTACGAGCAGTACTTC	-	TRBJ2-7	-	TRBV29-1
CASSPRGATGELFF	TGTGCCAGCTCACCACGAGGGGCGACCGGGGAGCTGTTTTTT	-	TRBJ2-2	-	TRBV18
CAWSVLEGNTIYF	TGTGCCTGGAGTGTGCTAGAGGGAAACACCATATATTTT	-	TRBJ1-3	many	TRBV30
CASSLVGVVNTQYF	TGTGCCAGCAGCTTAGTGGGAGTCGTAAATACGCAGTATTTT	-	TRBJ2-3	few	TRBV11-2
CASSFDEPRGGEKLFF	TGTGCCAGCAGTTTCGACGAACCGCGAGGAGGGGAAAAACTGTTTTTT	-	TRBJ1-4	many	TRBV12-3/TRBV12-4
CASSQGLAGTDTQYF	TGTGCCAGCAGCCAAGGCCTAGCCGGAACAGATACGCAGTATTTT	-	TRBJ2-3	few	TRBV4-2
CASSSQNQPQHF	TGTGCCAGCAGTTCCCAGAATCAGCCCCAGCATTTT	-	TRBJ1-5	many	TRBV6-5
CASTDPRPYEQYF	TGTGCCAGCACGGATCCTCGGCCATACGAGCAGTACTTC	-	TRBJ2-7	-	TRBV6-2/TRBV6-3
CASSQEPRAGYTEAFF	TGTGCCAGCAGCCAAGAGCCAAGGGCTGGGTACACTGAAGCTTTCTTT	-	TRBJ1-1	-	TRBV3-1
CASSLALKSHYGYTF	TGTGCCAGCAGCTTAGCCCTTAAGAGTCACTATGGCTACACCTTC	-	TRBJ1-2	few	TRBV7-9
CASETGGDEQYF	TGTGCCAGCGAGACAGGGGGCGACGAGCAGTACTTC	TRBD1	TRBJ2-7	few	TRBV28
CASSGVSGTGYYEQYF	TGTGCCAGCAGTGGGGTATCCGGGACAGGTTACTACGAGCAGTACTTC	TRBD1	TRBJ2-7	many	TRBV6-1
CASSNRDTFYGYTF	TGTGCCAGCAGCAACCGGGACACCTTCTATGGCTACACCTTC	-	TRBJ1-2	many	TRBV3-1
CASSQAGLGLNRFIQYF	TGTGCCAGCAGCCAAGCGGGCTTGGGCCTAAATAGGTTCATTCAGTACTTC	-	TRBJ2-4	few	TRBV3-1
CASSDGRTVARPQHF	TGTGCCAGCAGTGATGGAAGGACAGTCGCACGGCCCCAGCATTTT	-	TRBJ1-5	-	TRBV6-1
CASSEGQGSDTQYF	TGTGCCAGCAGTGAAGGACAGGGATCAGATACGCAGTATTTT	TRBD1	TRBJ2-3	-	TRBV6-4
CASSLASSYEQYF	TGTGCCAGCAGCTTGGCTAGCAGCTACGAGCAGTACTTC	-	TRBJ2-7	many	TRBV7-6
CAWGTGGAGANVLTF	TGTGCCTGGGGGACAGGGGGCGCCGGGGCCAACGTCCTGACTTTC	TRBD1	TRBJ2-6	many	TRBV30
CASAPPKETQYF	TGTGCTAGTGCCCCCCCGAAAGAGACCCAGTACTTC	-	TRBJ2-5	-	TRBV12-5
CASSFHGTSQNTGELFF	TGCGCCAGCAGCTTCCACGGGACTAGCCAAAACACCGGGGAGCTGTTTTTT	TRBD2	TRBJ2-2	few	TRBV5-1
CASSLSRGNEQYF	TGTGCCAGCAGCTTGTCCCGGGGCAACGAGCAGTACTTC	-	TRBJ2-7	-	TRBV7-8
CASSLVQGIFAPLHF	TGTGCCAGCAGCTTGGTACAGGGGATTTTTGCACCCCTCCACTTT	TRBD1	TRBJ1-6	-	TRBV11-2
CASTGQGWNEQFF	TGTGCCAGCACCGGACAGGGTTGGAATGAGCAGTTCTTC	TRBD1	TRBJ2-1	many	TRBV2
CASSSSSGGRLNEQFF	TGTGCCAGCAGTTCCTCTAGCGGGGGAAGATTGAATGAGCAGTTCTTC	TRBD2	TRBJ2-1	-	TRBV28
CSARDPAGSSYEQYF	TGCAGTGCTAGAGATCCTGCAGGGAGCTCCTACGAGCAGTACTTC	-	TRBJ2-7	-	TRBV20-1
CSASYPGGGAGETQYF	TGCAGTGCTAGTTACCCCGGGGGGGGAGCCGGGGAGACCCAGTACTTC	TRBD2	TRBJ2-5	few	TRBV20-1
CASRLANTEAFF	TGTGCCAGCAGGCTGGCGAACACTGAAGCTTTCTTT	-	TRBJ1-1	-	TRBV7-2
CASSPQAGTGELFF	TGTGCCAGCAGCCCTCAAGCGGGCACCGGGGAGCTGTTTTTT	-	TRBJ2-2	-	TRBV11-2
CASMGLASTDTQYF	TGTGCCAGCATGGGTCTAGCGTCCACAGATACGCAGTATTTT	-	TRBJ2-3	-	TRBV2
CASSYGRADGYTF	TGTGCCAGCAGTTACGGCAGGGCGGATGGCTACACCTTC	-	TRBJ1-2	-	TRBV6-2/TRBV6-3
CATSSPGQNTLETQYF	TGTGCCACCAGCAGTCCGGGACAGAATACTTTAGAGACCCAGTACTTC	TRBD1	TRBJ2-5	-	TRBV15